One T cell receptor beta chain is described in this entry. From germline, CDR1 is MNHEY and CDR2 SVGAGI. The CDR3 runs to 14 residues. Trimming shortened V by 8 bases and J by 5 bases, and 17 bases separated the two germline ends. Only in-frame clones appear in the TCRdb table, and some are missing; sequencing was by immunoSEQ multiplex PCR. The sample shows around 200,000 clones, around 94% of them seen only once. The data originate from a study of control samples from healthy donors and cancer patients. The origin of this receptor is a middle-aged man in good health. V usage is TRBV6-5 and J usage is TRBJ2-3; a weak D match, TRBD2 (6 bases). Sequenced: blood. CDR3 amino acids: CASRREVGGDTQYF. The CDR3 region has the DNA TGTGCCAGCCGACGTGAGGTGGGAGGAGATACGCAGTATTTT.